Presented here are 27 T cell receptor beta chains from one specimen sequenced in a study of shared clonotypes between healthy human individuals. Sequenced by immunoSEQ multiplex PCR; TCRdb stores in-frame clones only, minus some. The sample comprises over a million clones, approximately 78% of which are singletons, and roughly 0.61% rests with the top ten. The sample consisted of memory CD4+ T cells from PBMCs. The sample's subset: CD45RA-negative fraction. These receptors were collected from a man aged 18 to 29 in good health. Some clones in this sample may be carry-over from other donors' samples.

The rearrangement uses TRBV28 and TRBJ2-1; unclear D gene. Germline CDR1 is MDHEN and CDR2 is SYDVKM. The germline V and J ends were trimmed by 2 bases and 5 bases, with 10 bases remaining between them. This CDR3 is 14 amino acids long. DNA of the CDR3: TGTGCCAGCAGTTTAATGAACATAAACAATGAGCAGTTCTTC. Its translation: CASSLMNINNEQFF.

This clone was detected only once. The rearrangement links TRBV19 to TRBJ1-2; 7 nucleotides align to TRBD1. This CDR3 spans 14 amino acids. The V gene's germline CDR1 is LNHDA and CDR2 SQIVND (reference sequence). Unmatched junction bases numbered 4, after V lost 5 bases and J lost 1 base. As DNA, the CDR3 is TGTGCCAGTAGTTCGGGGGACAGTAACTATGGCTACACCTTC. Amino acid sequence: CASSSGDSNYGYTF. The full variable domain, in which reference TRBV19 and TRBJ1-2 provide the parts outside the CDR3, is DGGITQSPKYLFRKEGQNVTLSCEQNLNHDAMYWYRQDPGQGLRLIYYSQIVNDFQKGDIAEGYSVSREKKESFPLTVTSAQKNPTAFYLCASSSGDSNYGYTFGSGTRLTVV.

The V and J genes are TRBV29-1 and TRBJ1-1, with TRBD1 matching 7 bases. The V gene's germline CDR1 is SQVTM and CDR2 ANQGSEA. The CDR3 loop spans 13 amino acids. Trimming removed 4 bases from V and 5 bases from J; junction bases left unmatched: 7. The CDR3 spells CSVARGLGTEAFF. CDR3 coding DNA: TGCAGCGTTGCTAGGGGGCTCGGTACTGAAGCTTTCTTT.

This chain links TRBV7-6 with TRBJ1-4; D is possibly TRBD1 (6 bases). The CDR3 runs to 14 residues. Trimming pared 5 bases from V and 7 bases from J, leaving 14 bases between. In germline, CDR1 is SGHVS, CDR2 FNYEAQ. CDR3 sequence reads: CASSRTGFSEKLFF. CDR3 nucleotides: TGTGCCAGCAGCAGAACAGGGTTCTCTGAAAAACTGTTTTTT.

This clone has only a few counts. Here the CDR3 reads CASSPPAGLAGGSGGELFF. CDR3 coding DNA: TGTGCCAGCTCACCACCGGCCGGACTAGCGGGAGGATCGGGCGGGGAGCTGTTTTTT. V usage is TRBV18 and J usage is TRBJ2-2; TRBD2 matches 14 bases. There are 19 residues in the CDR3. Per germline, CDR1 KGHSH and CDR2 LQKENI. After removal of 0 bases from V and 7 bases from J, the junction contained 10 bases not matched to a gene. Filled out from reference TRBV18 and TRBJ2-2, the complete variable domain reads NAGVMQNPRHLVRRRGQEARLRCSPMKGHSHVYWYRQLPEEGLKFMVYLQKENIIDESGMPKERFSAEFPKEGPSILRIQQVVRGDSAAYFCASSPPAGLAGGSGGELFFGEGSRLTVL.

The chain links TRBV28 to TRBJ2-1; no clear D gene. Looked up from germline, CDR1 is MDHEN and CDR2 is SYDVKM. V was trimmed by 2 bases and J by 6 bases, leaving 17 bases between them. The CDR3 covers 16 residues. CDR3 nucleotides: TGTGCCAGCAGTTTAGTGCGGACCGTTGGGTCCAATGAGCAGTTCTTC. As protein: CASSLVRTVGSNEQFF.

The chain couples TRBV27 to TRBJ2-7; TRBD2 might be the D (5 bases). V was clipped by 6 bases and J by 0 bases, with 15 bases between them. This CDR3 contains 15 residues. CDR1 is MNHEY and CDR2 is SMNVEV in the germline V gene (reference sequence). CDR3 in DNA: TGTGCCAGCAGGCCGGGATACAAGAGCTCCTACGAGCAGTACTTC. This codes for CASRPGYKSSYEQYF.

CDR3 loop: CASGRETYEQYF. CDR3 in DNA: TGTGCCTCGGGGCGGGAGACCTACGAGCAGTACTTC. The chain links TRBV2 to TRBJ2-7; 7 bases line up with TRBD2. Per germline, CDR1 SNHLY and CDR2 FYNNEI. The CDR3 sequence is 12 residues long. V lost 11 bases to trimming and J lost 2 bases; unmatched junction nucleotides: 6.

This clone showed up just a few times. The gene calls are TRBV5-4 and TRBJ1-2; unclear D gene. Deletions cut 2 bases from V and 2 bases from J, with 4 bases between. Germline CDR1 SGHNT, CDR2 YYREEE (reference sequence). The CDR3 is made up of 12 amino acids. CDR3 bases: TGTGCCAGCAGCTTACCGAACTATGGCTACACCTTC. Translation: CASSLPNYGYTF.

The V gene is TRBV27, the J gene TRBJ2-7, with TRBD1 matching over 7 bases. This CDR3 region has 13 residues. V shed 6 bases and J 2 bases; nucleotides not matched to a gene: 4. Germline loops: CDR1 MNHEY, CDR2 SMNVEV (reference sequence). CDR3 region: CASRGTATYEQYF. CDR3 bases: TGTGCCAGCAGGGGGACAGCCACCTACGAGCAGTACTTC.

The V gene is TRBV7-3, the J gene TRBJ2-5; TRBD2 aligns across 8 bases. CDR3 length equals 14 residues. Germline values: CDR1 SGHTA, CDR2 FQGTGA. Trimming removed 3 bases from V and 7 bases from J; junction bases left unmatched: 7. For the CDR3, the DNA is TGTGCCAGCAGCTTCTCAGCGGGAGATGGGACCCAGTACTTC. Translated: CASSFSAGDGTQYF.

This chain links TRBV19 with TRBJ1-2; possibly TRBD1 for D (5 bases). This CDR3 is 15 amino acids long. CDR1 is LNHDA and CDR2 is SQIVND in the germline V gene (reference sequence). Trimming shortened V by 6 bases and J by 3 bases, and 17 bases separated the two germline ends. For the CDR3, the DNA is TGTGCCAGTAGGCCCTCTGTGGGGGGAGACTATGGCTACACCTTC. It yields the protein CASRPSVGGDYGYTF.

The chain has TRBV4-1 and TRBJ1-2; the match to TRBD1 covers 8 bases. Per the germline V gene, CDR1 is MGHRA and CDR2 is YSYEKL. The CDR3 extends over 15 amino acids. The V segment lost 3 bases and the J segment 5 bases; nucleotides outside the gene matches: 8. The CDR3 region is CASSHPGQESYGYTF. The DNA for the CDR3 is TGCGCCAGCAGCCACCCGGGACAGGAGTCTTATGGCTACACCTTC.

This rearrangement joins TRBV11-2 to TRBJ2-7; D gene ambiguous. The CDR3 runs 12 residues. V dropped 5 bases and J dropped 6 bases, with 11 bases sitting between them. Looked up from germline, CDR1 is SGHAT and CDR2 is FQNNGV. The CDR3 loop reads CASSPQMGEQYF. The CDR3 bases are TGTGCCAGCAGCCCCCAGATGGGCGAGCAGTACTTC.

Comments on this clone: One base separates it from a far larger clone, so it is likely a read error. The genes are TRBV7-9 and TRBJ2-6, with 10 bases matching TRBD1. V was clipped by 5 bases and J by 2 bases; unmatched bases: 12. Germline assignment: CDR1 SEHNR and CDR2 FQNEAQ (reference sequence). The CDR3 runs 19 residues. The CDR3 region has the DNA TGTGCCAGCAGCCCCCTGACAGGGGGCTATGGGGCTGGGGCCAACGTCCTGACTTTC. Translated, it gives CASSPLTGGYGAGANVLTF.

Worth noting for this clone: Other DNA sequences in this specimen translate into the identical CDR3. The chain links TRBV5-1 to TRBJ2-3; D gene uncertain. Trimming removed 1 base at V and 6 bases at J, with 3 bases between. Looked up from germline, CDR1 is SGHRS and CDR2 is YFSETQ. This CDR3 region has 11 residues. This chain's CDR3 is CASSLSDTQYF. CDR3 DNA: TGCGCCAGCAGCTTGTCTGATACGCAGTATTTT.

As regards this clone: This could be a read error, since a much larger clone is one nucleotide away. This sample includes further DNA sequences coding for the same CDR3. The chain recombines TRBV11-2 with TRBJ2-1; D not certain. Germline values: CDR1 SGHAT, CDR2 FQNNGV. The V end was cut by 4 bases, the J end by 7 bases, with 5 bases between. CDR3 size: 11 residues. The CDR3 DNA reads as TGTGCCAGCAGCTCCTTAAATGAGCAGTTCTTC. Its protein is CASSSLNEQFF.

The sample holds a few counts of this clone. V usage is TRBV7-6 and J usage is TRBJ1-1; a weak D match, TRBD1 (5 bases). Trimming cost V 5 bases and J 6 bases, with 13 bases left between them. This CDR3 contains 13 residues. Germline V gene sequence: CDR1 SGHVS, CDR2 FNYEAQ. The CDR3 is CASSASGIAEAFF. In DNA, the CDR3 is TGTGCCAGCAGCGCCTCAGGGATCGCTGAAGCTTTCTTT. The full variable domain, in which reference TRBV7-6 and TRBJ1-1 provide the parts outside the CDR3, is GAGVSQSPRYKVTKRGQDVALRCDPISGHVSLYWYRQALGQGPEFLTYFNYEAQQDKSGLPNDRFSAERPEGSISTLTIQRTEQRDSAMYRCASSASGIAEAFFGQGTRLTVV.

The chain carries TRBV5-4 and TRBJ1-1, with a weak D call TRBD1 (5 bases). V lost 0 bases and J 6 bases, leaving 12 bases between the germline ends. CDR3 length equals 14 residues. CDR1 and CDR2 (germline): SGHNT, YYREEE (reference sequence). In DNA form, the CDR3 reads TGTGCCAGCAGCTTGGGGGGCAGTCGGCCTGAAGCTTTCTTT. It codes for CASSLGGSRPEAFF.

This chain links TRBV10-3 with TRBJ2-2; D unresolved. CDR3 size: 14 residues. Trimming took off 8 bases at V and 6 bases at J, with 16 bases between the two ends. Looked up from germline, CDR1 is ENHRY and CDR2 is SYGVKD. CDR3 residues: CAISKILTSGELFF. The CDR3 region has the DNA TGTGCCATCTCTAAAATCCTCACGTCCGGGGAGCTGTTTTTT.

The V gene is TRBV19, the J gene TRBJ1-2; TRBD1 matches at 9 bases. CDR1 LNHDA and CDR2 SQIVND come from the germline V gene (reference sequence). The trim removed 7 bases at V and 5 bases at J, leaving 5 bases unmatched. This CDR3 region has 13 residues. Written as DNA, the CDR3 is TGTGCCAGTACCAAAGGACAGGGGTATGGCTACACCTTC. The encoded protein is CASTKGQGYGYTF. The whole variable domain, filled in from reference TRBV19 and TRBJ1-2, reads DGGITQSPKYLFRKEGQNVTLSCEQNLNHDAMYWYRQDPGQGLRLIYYSQIVNDFQKGDIAEGYSVSREKKESFPLTVTSAQKNPTAFYLCASTKGQGYGYTFGSGTRLTVV.

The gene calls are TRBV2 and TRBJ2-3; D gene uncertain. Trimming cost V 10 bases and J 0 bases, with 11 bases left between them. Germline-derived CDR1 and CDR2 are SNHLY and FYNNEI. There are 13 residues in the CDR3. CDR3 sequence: CATVVSSTDTQYF. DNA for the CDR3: TGTGCCACGGTAGTATCTAGCACAGATACGCAGTATTTT.

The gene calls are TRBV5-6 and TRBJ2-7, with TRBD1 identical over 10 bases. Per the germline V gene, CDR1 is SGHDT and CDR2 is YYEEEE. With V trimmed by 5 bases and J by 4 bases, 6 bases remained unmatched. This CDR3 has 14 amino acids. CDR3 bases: TGTGCCAGCAGGAGGACAGGGGGGCCTTACGAGCAGTACTTC. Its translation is CASRRTGGPYEQYF.

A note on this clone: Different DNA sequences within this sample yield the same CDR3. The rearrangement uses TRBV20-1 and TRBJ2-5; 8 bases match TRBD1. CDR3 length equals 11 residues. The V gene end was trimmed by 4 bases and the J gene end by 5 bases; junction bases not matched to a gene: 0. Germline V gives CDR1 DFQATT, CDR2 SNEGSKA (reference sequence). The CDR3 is CSATGGETQYF. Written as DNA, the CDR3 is TGCAGTGCTACAGGGGGCGAGACCCAGTACTTC.

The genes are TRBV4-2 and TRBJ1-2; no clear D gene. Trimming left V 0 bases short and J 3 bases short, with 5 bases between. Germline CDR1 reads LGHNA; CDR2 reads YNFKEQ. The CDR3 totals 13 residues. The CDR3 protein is CASSQELDYGYTF. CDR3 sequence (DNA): TGTGCCAGCAGCCAAGAACTGGACTATGGCTACACCTTC.

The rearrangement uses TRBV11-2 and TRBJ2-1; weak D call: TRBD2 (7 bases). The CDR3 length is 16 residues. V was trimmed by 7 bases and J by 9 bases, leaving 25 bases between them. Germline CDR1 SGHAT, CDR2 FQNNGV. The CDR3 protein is CASTELRGAGSGEQFF. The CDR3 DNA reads TGTGCCAGCACCGAACTACGGGGGGCAGGGTCGGGTGAGCAGTTCTTC.

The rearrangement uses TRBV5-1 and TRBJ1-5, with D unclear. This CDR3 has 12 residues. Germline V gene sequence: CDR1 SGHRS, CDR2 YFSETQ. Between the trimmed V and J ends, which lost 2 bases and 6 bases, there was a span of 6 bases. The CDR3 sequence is CASSFSGQPQHF. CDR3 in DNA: TGCGCCAGCAGCTTTTCGGGTCAGCCCCAGCATTTT.